These 11 T cell receptor beta chains originate from one sample sequenced in a study of T cell responses to AZD1222 COVID-19 vaccine. The method was immunoSEQ multiplex PCR; TCRdb's version includes in-frame clones alone and lacks a portion of them. The repertoire holds roughly 100,000 clones, with approximately 84% as singletons. The specimen was peripheral blood, collected on day 0 of AZD1222 vaccination. Source of these receptors: an adult in good health.

The chain links TRBV18 to TRBJ1-2; 11 nucleotides match TRBD1. The germline V gene has CDR1 KGHSH and CDR2 LQKENI. CDR3 length: 15 amino acids. J lost 6 bases, V lost 3 bases, and 6 bases had no gene match. In DNA, the CDR3 is TGTGCCAGCTCACCTCGGACAGGGGGCTCGGATGGCTACACCTTC. This encodes CASSPRTGGSDGYTF.

This chain links TRBV7-7 with TRBJ2-6; D possibly corresponds to TRBD2 (6 bases). CDR1 SSHAT and CDR2 FNYEAQ come from the germline V gene (reference sequence). The CDR3 is made up of 15 amino acids. CDR3 sequence: CASAAGLGGANVLTF. As DNA, the CDR3 is TGTGCTAGCGCCGCGGGACTCGGGGGGGCCAACGTCCTGACTTTC.

CDR3 sequence: CASSPRGGSSPLHF. The CDR3 DNA sequence: TGTGCCAGCAGCCCTAGGGGGGGGAGTTCACCCCTCCACTTT. The gene calls are TRBV9 and TRBJ1-6, with D tentatively TRBD1 (6 bases). CDR1 and CDR2 from the germline V gene are SGDLS and YYNGEE. The CDR3 contains 14 residues. The V gene lost 4 bases and the J gene lost 9 bases, with 14 bases spanning the gap.

The rearrangement joins TRBV10-3 to TRBJ1-1; D call uncertain. This CDR3 is built from 14 residues. Germline V gene sequence: CDR1 ENHRY, CDR2 SYGVKD. Trimming pared 11 bases from V and 1 base from J, leaving 17 bases between. The CDR3 sequence is CAVATQISNTEAFF. As DNA, the CDR3 is TGTGCCGTCGCGACTCAGATCTCGAACACTGAAGCTTTCTTT.

The rearrangement uses TRBV6-2 or TRBV6-3 and TRBJ1-1, with D uncertain. Looked up from germline, CDR1 is MNHEY and CDR2 is SVGEGT. The CDR3 is made up of 16 amino acids. The germline V and J ends were trimmed by 4 bases and 0 bases, with 15 bases remaining between them. The CDR3 here is CASSSPIGGLNTEAFF. The CDR3 coding sequence is TGTGCCAGCAGTTCCCCCATAGGCGGCCTGAACACTGAAGCTTTCTTT.

The rearrangement links TRBV4-2 to TRBJ1-4; no definite D call. The CDR3 sequence is 15 residues long. Trimming took off 1 base at V and 8 bases at J, with 14 bases between the two ends. Per germline, CDR1 LGHNA and CDR2 YNFKEQ. CDR3 sequence (DNA): TGTGCCAGCAGCCAAGGGCCAGTCCATAGGGAAAAACTGTTTTTT. Its protein is CASSQGPVHREKLFF.

The J gene is TRBJ2-3, the V gene TRBV20-1; the D call may be TRBD1 or TRBD2 (5 bases each). The CDR3 runs 19 residues. V was shortened by 3 bases and J by 2 bases, with 27 bases between the two germline ends. The germline V gene has CDR1 DFQATT and CDR2 SNEGSKA (reference sequence). The CDR3 is CSASGGQLAGAGLTDTQYF. DNA for the CDR3: TGCAGTGCTAGTGGGGGTCAATTAGCCGGGGCCGGCCTCACAGATACGCAGTATTTT.

This clone was counted only a few times. The J gene is TRBJ1-2, the V gene TRBV19, with 10 bases matching TRBD1. J gave up 3 bases and V 4 bases, and 8 bases lay outside the gene matches. There are 16 residues in the CDR3. The germline V gene encodes CDR1 LNHDA and CDR2 SQIVND (reference sequence). Written as DNA, the CDR3 is TGTGCCAGTAGTAGACCGGGACAGGGGTTTCACTATGGCTACACCTTC. Protein: CASSRPGQGFHYGYTF.

The chain uses TRBV25-1 and TRBJ2-7; D possibly matches TRBD1 or TRBD2 (7 bases each). The CDR3 has 14 residues. V was clipped by 6 bases and J by 2 bases, with 14 bases between them. Germline CDR1 reads MGHDK; CDR2 reads SYGVNS. CDR3 in amino acids: CASRGGLAAYEQYF. In DNA form, the CDR3 reads TGTGCCAGCAGAGGGGGCCTAGCGGCCTACGAGCAGTACTTC.

Here the CDR3 DNA reads TGTGCCAGTAGTATCACAGGGGGCTACGAGCAGTACTTC. This translates into CASSITGGYEQYF. The J gene is TRBJ2-7, the V gene TRBV19; 8 nucleotides agree with TRBD1. Germline loops: CDR1 LNHDA, CDR2 SQIVND (reference sequence). The junction had 1 base not matched to a gene; V was cut back by 3 bases and J by 3 bases. The CDR3 has 13 amino acids. The whole variable domain, filled in from reference TRBV19 and TRBJ2-7, reads DGGITQSPKYLFRKEGQNVTLSCEQNLNHDAMYWYRQDPGQGLRLIYYSQIVNDFQKGDIAEGYSVSREKKESFPLTVTSAQKNPTAFYLCASSITGGYEQYFGPGTRLTVT.

The chain uses TRBV5-1 and TRBJ2-3; TRBD2 matches at 13 bases. V lost 1 base to trimming and J lost 2 bases; unmatched junction nucleotides: 7. Per the germline V gene, CDR1 is SGHRS and CDR2 is YFSETQ. The CDR3 is 18 residues long. The CDR3 region is CASSLWTSGGLPTDTQYF. The CDR3 region has the DNA TGCGCCAGCAGCTTGTGGACTAGCGGGGGCCTACCCACAGATACGCAGTATTTT.